This TCR beta chain is from a study of blood T cell repertoires in COVID-19. For the study at large: COVID-19 samples from acute and convalescent phases originated in the United States, Italy and Spain. PBMCs, B-cell-depleted T cells, or T cells provided the cDNA or gDNA that made up the material.

The length of the CDR3 is 17 residues. V shed 5 bases, J shed 4 bases, and the junction held 12 bases outside the gene matches. Per germline, CDR1 SGHAT and CDR2 FQNNGV. Original data processing: Nucleated cell number was recorded as an estimate derived from reference gene primer amplification. Libraries were prepared by immunoSEQ multiplex PCR; TCRdb keeps only in-frame clonotypes and omits some of them. That table supplies the V and J calls and clone size; D and trimming were determined from the DNA. Here the sample spans fewer than 350,000 clones, 70% to 90% being singletons. This clonotype was obtained from a man younger than 35 with active or convalescent COVID-19. Sequences were obtained from peripheral blood. This chain uses TRBV11-2 with TRBJ2-7, with 12 bases fitting TRBD2. In DNA form, the CDR3 reads TGTGCCAGCAGCGGGCCTAAACTAGCGGGGGGTGTGTACGAGCAGTACTTC. Amino acid sequence: CASSGPKLAGGVYEQYF.